In this sample, the clone carrying this T cell receptor (beta chain) turned up many times. Its antigen is currently unknown. Individual cDNA molecules each carried unique molecular identifiers attached by the library. TCRdb ran MiXCR on the RACE reads and lists one entry per CDR3 protein. This sample yields around 330,000 distinct CDR3 sequences, of which over 5% are seen a single time; around 8% belongs to the top ten. This specimen belongs to a study of human T cells and chemical hapten exposure. Study observations and caveats: No shift was seen in TCRs above 1 in 1000 frequency with DPC sensitization.

Time point here: pre-sensitization, week 0. Documented treatment: therapeutic diphenylcyclopropenone sensitization with weekly scalp DPC. Per germline, CDR1 LGHDT and CDR2 YNNKEL (reference sequence). This CDR3 spans 15 amino acids. Trimming left V 1 base short and J 1 base short, with 11 bases between. The chain has TRBV3-1 and TRBJ2-7; possible D gene TRBD1, 6 bases. Sequencing was performed on whole blood, taken in connection with sensitization to the hapten diphenylcyclopropenone (DPC). The clonotype comes from a woman between 18 and 29 years old with alopecia areata. Some clones in this sample may be carry-over from other donors' samples. CDR3 sequence: CASSQAQGGSYEQYF. The CDR3 nucleotides are TGTGCCAGCAGCCAAGCACAGGGTGGGTCCTACGAGCAGTACTTC.